The source of this TCR beta chain is a study of blood T cell repertoires in COVID-19. Looking at the study overall: Samples of COVID-19 (acute and convalescent) were obtained from the United States, Italy and Spain. PBMCs, B-cell-depleted T cells, or T cells provided the cDNA or gDNA that made up the material.

With 7 bases clipped from V and 4 bases from J, the junction kept 6 bases outside the gene matches. This CDR3 is built from 12 residues. From germline, CDR1 is DFQATT and CDR2 SNEGSKA (reference sequence). Authors' data handling: Scientists estimated how many nucleated cells there were by amplifying reference gene primers. The method was immunoSEQ multiplex PCR; TCRdb's version includes in-frame clones alone and lacks a portion of them. The V and J calls and clone size were taken over from that table, and D and trimming were inferred from the DNA. This table holds 240,000 or so clones, 70% to 75% found once.

The chain links TRBV20-1 to TRBJ1-2; 7 positions match TRBD1. Material: peripheral blood. This receptor was obtained from a woman older than 75 with acute or convalescent COVID-19. The CDR3 nucleotides read TGCAGTGTTAGTCCAGGGGGCTATGGCTACACCTTC. Residues: CSVSPGGYGYTF.